This T cell receptor beta chain was found in a study of siplizumab effects on memory and regulatory T cells. General study findings and limits: A major contribution to the alloresponse seemed to be made by naive T cells, which seemed more diverse than memory cells. An assignable phenotype, naive or memory, was missing from roughly 80-95% of proliferating CD4+ or CD8+ clones. Treg-derived clones made up an average of about 68% of mappable alloreactive CD4+ clones with siplizumab and roughly 29% in controls. Siplizumab significantly reduced alloreactive sequences traceable to unstimulated CD4+ memory cells.

Clones were sequenced by immunoSEQ multiplex PCR, and TCRdb holds only the in-frame ones, with some missing. This table holds 100,000 to 110,000 clones, 75% to 95% found once. Germline V lookup: CDR1 SGHNT, CDR2 YYREEE (reference sequence). V was clipped by 1 base and J by 7 bases; unmatched bases: 7. This CDR3 contains 15 residues. This clone occurred a few times. Its antigen is still unknown. The V and J genes are TRBV5-4 and TRBJ2-5; 10 nucleotides line up with TRBD2. The sequenced material came from CD4+ T cells sorted from blood. This TCR was sampled from a human donor in good health. The CDR3 is CASSLSSGGAGTQYF. The CDR3, as DNA: TGTGCCAGCAGCTTGTCCAGCGGGGGGGCGGGGACCCAGTACTTC.